The 10 T cell receptor beta chains presented below share a single source sample, sequenced in a study of T cell repertoires in cytomegalovirus infection. Each CDR3 protein is one row after TCRdb ran MiXCR on the reads. The sample gives around 430,000 distinct CDR3 sequences, under 55% of which show up once; around two fifths is in the top ten. Their recognized antigens are unknown. Sequenced material: cultured PBMCs, taken from culture after CMV antigen stimulation. The source is a human donor in good health (CMV status not recorded). Some clones in this sample may be carry-over from other donors' samples.

This chain links TRBV7-2 with TRBJ2-3, with D possibly TRBD2 on 5 matching bases. V lost 2 bases and J lost 10, with 13 bases in between. CDR3 length equals 13 residues. Germline V lookup: CDR1 SGHTA, CDR2 FQGNSA. As DNA, the CDR3 is TGTGCCAGCAGCTTAAATGAGGGAGACCCGCAGTATTTT. Its protein product is CASSLNEGDPQYF.

The chain recombines TRBV5-3 with TRBJ2-7; no reliable D call. TRBV5-3 is known as an ORF, though its function is uncertain. The ends were cut back, 1 base at V and 3 bases at J, with 11 bases in the middle. This CDR3 has 14 amino acids. The CDR3 loop reads CARSLCRQHYEQYF. As DNA, the CDR3 is TGTGCCAGAAGCTTGTGCCGGCAACACTACGAGCAGTACTTC.

The chain recombines TRBV12-3 or TRBV12-4 with TRBJ1-3; D is uncertain. V was cut by 6 bases and J by 4 bases, with 13 bases left in between. This CDR3 has 14 residues. The CDR3 DNA reads TGTGCCAGCAGCCCCGACGCGGACGGAAACACCATATATTTT. This gives the protein CASSPDADGNTIYF.

The chain recombines TRBV30 with TRBJ1-1; D is undetermined. Germline V lookup: CDR1 GTSNPN, CDR2 SVGIG (reference sequence). V lost 0 bases and J 1 base, leaving 6 bases between the germline ends. This CDR3 region has 13 residues. The CDR3 bases are TGTGCCTGGAGTGTATCCGAGAACACTGAAGCTTTCTTT. Translation: CAWSVSENTEAFF.

The chain recombines TRBV7-4 with TRBJ2-3; D is tentatively TRBD1 or TRBD2 (6 bases each). V was pared by 5 bases and J by 4 bases, with 16 bases between. This CDR3 is built from 15 residues. Germline lookup yields CDR1 SGHVT and CDR2 SQSDAQ. CDR3 DNA sequence: TGTGCCAGCAGCACAACGGGCGGGACATCAGATACGCAGTATTTT. Residues: CASSTTGGTSDTQYF.

The chain carries TRBV7-9 and TRBJ1-1; D is undetermined. The CDR3 extends over 14 amino acids. Trimming removed 1 base from V and 1 base from J, with 7 bases in between. Germline lookup yields CDR1 SEHNR and CDR2 FQNEAQ (reference sequence). CDR3 sequence (DNA): TGTGCCAGCAGCTTAGAGAGCCAGAACACTGAAGCTTTCTTT. Its translation: CASSLESQNTEAFF.

This clonotype was detected only a few times. This chain uses TRBV6-5 with TRBJ2-3; perhaps TRBD2 as D (6 bases). The CDR3 sequence is 14 residues long. Germline V CDR1 and CDR2: MNHEY, SVGAGI. Trimming stripped 4 bases from V and 1 base from J, with 9 bases between. CDR3 in DNA: TGTGCCAGCAGTTTGGGACTTCGCACAGATACGCAGTATTTT. This translates into CASSLGLRTDTQYF.

This clonotype was counted a few times. The chain is built from TRBV7-9 and TRBJ2-7; 10 bases are a match to TRBD2. Germline V CDR1 and CDR2: SEHNR, FQNEAQ (reference sequence). Germline trimming cut 7 bases from V and 7 bases from J; bases unmatched to any gene: 7. The length of the CDR3 is 13 residues. The DNA for the CDR3 is TGTGCCAGCACCCTAGCGGGGGCAGGGGAGCAGTACTTC. Its translation: CASTLAGAGEQYF.

The V call is TRBV4-1, the J call TRBJ2-4; TRBD2 matches at 9 bases. This CDR3 is 15 amino acids long. The germline gives CDR1 MGHRA, CDR2 YSYEKL. V dropped 3 bases and J dropped 15; count of bases not matched to a gene: 15. CDR3 region: CASSQDPPGRGGLYF. CDR3 bases: TGCGCCAGCAGCCAGGATCCGCCCGGGCGGGGGGGGCTGTACTTC.

This clonotype has more than one count but fewer than ten. This chain links TRBV7-6 with TRBJ1-1, with D unresolved. Germline assignment: CDR1 SGHVS and CDR2 FNYEAQ. Trimming shortened V by 1 base and J by 0 bases, and 9 bases separated the two germline ends. CDR3 length: 15 residues. The CDR3 DNA follows: TGTGCCAGCAGCTTAGGCAAGAGTTTGAACACTGAAGCTTTCTTT. Protein product: CASSLGKSLNTEAFF.